This T cell receptor beta chain was retrieved from a study of regulatory T cells in long-lasting Graves disease. Time point given: newly diagnosed GD, antithyroid drugs for less than 3 months. The authors made the TCR library using RNA they extracted from PBMCs. The table lists this clonotype with a few counts. Construction of the TCR beta libraries employed iRepertoire HTBI primers in conjunction with Arm-PCR of CDR3 regions. TCRdb independently ran MiXCR on the multiplex PCR reads; one entry per CDR3 protein. The table includes about 560,000 distinct CDR3 sequences, approximately 16% detected once. The same sample was also studied in work on T cells in Graves' hyperthyroidism and ophthalmopathy.

The starting material was peripheral blood mononuclear cells (PBMCs), obtained at new diagnosis, from a patient treated with antithyroid drugs. This TCR came from a man younger than 35 with Graves disease.

Here the CDR3 DNA reads TGTGCCAGCAGCCGCGACAGGTCGAACACCGGGGAGCTGTTTTTT. Translation: CASSRDRSNTGELFF. J is TRBJ2-2 and V is TRBV11-1, with D perhaps matching TRBD1 (6 bases). With 5 bases removed from V and 0 bases from J, the gap between germline ends came to 10 bases. There are 15 residues in the CDR3. The germline V gene has CDR1 SGHAT and CDR2 FQDESV (reference sequence).